This record covers a single T cell receptor (beta chain). The antigen it binds to is not known. No clone much larger than this one lies a single base away; base qualities are absent. This sample stems from a study of blood T cell repertoires in COVID-19 (TCRdb year 2020). Some background on the complete study: Samples from collaborators originated in the United States, Italy and Spain and spanned both the acute and convalescent phases of COVID-19. The material from the prospective study consisted of cDNA or gDNA derived from T cells, B-cell-depleted T cells, or PBMCs. The dataset comprised deeply sampled blood TCRbeta repertoires from subjects exposed to, actively infected with, or recovered from COVID-19. The repertoires were released in a freely available public database intended as a resource for research on the immune response to SARS-CoV-2. Samples were obtained from the ongoing ImmuneRACE study (first 160 participants) and from over 1,000 subjects provided by 6 global collaborators. A de-identified subject ID, COVID-19 status, age in years and sex were almost always included in the sample metadata. Where available, HLA class I and class II types were obtained from metadata supplied by the sample provider rather than from assay-based typing. On the study overall, not on this receptor specifically: The amount of clinical and demographic metadata varied by source and participant and was provided uncurated.

Another Seattle source contributed samples from volunteer blood donors who had recovered from COVID-19. Whole blood was collected in K2EDTA tubes by collaborating institutions according to the institutions' own protocols. For TCRbeta analysis, collaborator samples were shipped as frozen whole blood, as isolated PBMCs, or as DNA extracted from either sample type. TCRbeta CDR3 regions were amplified from genomic DNA by means of the immunoSEQ Assay, a bias-controlled multiplex PCR. Per the source publication's procedure: Nucleated cell counts per sample were estimated from amplification of reference gene primers within the assay. Sequence reads were collapsed and filtered to measure the absolute abundance of every unique TCRbeta CDR3 rearrangement. Productive Simpson clonality was computed per sample as the square root of Simpson's diversity index over productive rearrangements. Here the immuneACCESS table is served through TCRdb, limited to in-frame sequences with V and J called. Missing clones are a known gap in these copies; in checked studies unresolved V genes cover under half, and the rest lacks a known reason. From that table come the V and J calls and clone size; the DNA was used to work out D and trimming. Across this sample there are under 200,000 clones, with 84% seen only once. The biggest ten clones account for 7.5% to 8% of the sample.

The CDR3 measures 17 amino acids from cysteine to phenylalanine. Only CDR3 DNA remains: 51 bases, in frame from the first base. CDR1 and CDR2, looked up from the germline V gene, are LGHNA and YNFKEQ. From V the trimming removes 1 base and from J it removes 0 bases, while the gene matches leave 7 bases of the junction unaccounted for. The TCR originated in a middle-aged man who had recovered from COVID-19. The rearranged segments are TRBV4-2 and TRBJ1-1, with 8 bases in between that match TRBD1. Material for sequencing was peripheral blood. CDR3 loop: CASSQVGSTGVNTEAFF. The nucleotide sequence reads as follows: TGTGCCAGCAGCCAAGTGGGTTCGACAGGGGTGAACACTGAAGCTTTCTTT.